The 29 T cell receptor beta chains in this list originate from one sample, sequenced in a study of OX40 agonist ivuxolimab in advanced cancers. Libraries were made using the immunoSEQ multiplex PCR assay. Not all clones reach the TCRdb copy of this immuneACCESS table, which keeps in-frame sequences only. Checked studies attribute under half of the gap to unresolved V genes and leave the rest unexplained. The sample has around 64,000 clones on record, nearly 90% of them singletons. In total, the top ten clones hold approximately 1.3% of the sample. Sequences were derived from CD4+ or CD8+ T cells sorted from blood, sampled in a trial of the OX40 agonist ivuxolimab. Receptors were obtained from an adult with an advanced solid tumor such as melanoma, head and neck, liver or kidney cancer.

The chain couples TRBV19 to TRBJ1-4; D gene ambiguous. Trimming left V 1 base short and J 5 bases short, with 5 bases between. The CDR3 covers 13 residues. Germline CDR1 and CDR2: LNHDA and SQIVND (reference sequence). DNA of the CDR3: TGTGCCAGTAGTATAGTTAGGAATGAAAAACTGTTTTTT. It encodes CASSIVRNEKLFF.

This sequence joins TRBV28 and TRBJ1-5; maybe TRBD1 (6 bases). Looked up from germline, CDR1 is MDHEN and CDR2 is SYDVKM. Trimming cost V 3 bases and J 7 bases, with 13 bases left between them. The CDR3 length is 14 residues. The CDR3 sequence is CASSFHRAQQPQHF. The DNA of the CDR3 is TGTGCCAGCAGTTTTCACAGGGCGCAACAGCCCCAGCATTTT.

About this clone itself: The sample has other DNA sequences that encode this CDR3 too. The chain combines TRBV7-2 with TRBJ1-2; 10 bases are a match to TRBD1. Germline V lookup: CDR1 SGHTA, CDR2 FQGNSA. This CDR3 is 14 amino acids long. J was trimmed by 5 bases and V by 0 bases; bases with no gene match: 0. For the CDR3, the DNA is TGTGCCAGCAGCTTAGCGGGACAGGGGTATGGCTACACCTTC. This sequence encodes CASSLAGQGYGYTF. The variable domain in full, completed from reference TRBV7-2 and TRBJ1-2, reads GAGVSQSPSNKVTEKGKDVELRCDPISGHTALYWYRQSLGQGLEFLIYFQGNSAPDKSGLPSDRFSAERTGGSVSTLTIQRTQQEDSAVYLCASSLAGQGYGYTFGSGTRLTVV.

The chain recombines TRBV6-5 with TRBJ1-2; 9 nucleotides agree with TRBD1. With 8 bases clipped from V and 7 bases from J, the junction kept 8 bases outside the gene matches. Germline V lookup: CDR1 MNHEY, CDR2 SVGAGI. The CDR3 runs 13 residues. In DNA form, the CDR3 reads TGTGCCAGCTACTTACAGGGGGCCGCTGGCTACACCTTC. Its protein product is CASYLQGAAGYTF.

The chain uses TRBV5-1 and TRBJ2-7; D gene uncertain. Germline CDR1 and CDR2: SGHRS and YFSETQ. V lost 0 bases and J 0 bases, leaving 7 bases between the germline ends. The CDR3 is 14 amino acids. CDR3 sequence (DNA): TGCGCCAGCAGCTTGGAGGCACACTCCTACGAGCAGTACTTC. Its translation is CASSLEAHSYEQYF.

The chain recombines TRBV7-8 with TRBJ2-5, with D possibly TRBD2 on 6 matching bases. This CDR3 contains 14 residues. V was pared by 1 base and J by 5 bases, with 11 bases between. The germline V gene has CDR1 SGHVS and CDR2 FQNEAQ. CDR3 region: CASSLGRREETQYF. The CDR3 DNA sequence: TGTGCCAGCAGCTTAGGGCGGAGGGAGGAGACCCAGTACTTC. Complete variable domain (other parts from reference TRBV7-8 and TRBJ2-5): GAGVSQSPRYKVAKRGQDVALRCDPISGHVSLFWYQQALGQGPEFLTYFQNEAQLDKSGLPSDRFFAERPEGSVSTLKIQRTQQEDSAVYLCASSLGRREETQYFGPGTRLLVL.

This chain connects TRBV6-5 to TRBJ1-2; TRBD1 matches at 8 bases. CDR1 is MNHEY, CDR2 SVGAGI, per germline. Trimming took 3 bases from V and 4 from J; bases not matched to a gene: 10. The CDR3 sequence is 16 residues long. CDR3 protein: CASSYGQGARVYGYTF. The CDR3 region has the DNA TGTGCCAGCAGTTATGGGCAGGGGGCAAGGGTCTATGGCTACACCTTC.

This clone was observed a single time. V is TRBV7-2 and J is TRBJ2-1; D assignment may be TRBD1 or TRBD2 (5 bases each). The CDR3 has 15 residues. The germline V and J ends were trimmed by 1 base and 6 bases, with 13 bases remaining between them. Germline V gene lookup returns CDR1 SGHTA and CDR2 FQGNSA. The CDR3 spells CASSLDRRAGNEQFF. The CDR3 DNA is TGTGCCAGCAGCTTAGATCGCAGGGCGGGCAATGAGCAGTTCTTC.

This chain uses TRBV25-1 with TRBJ2-1, with D uncertain. Germline V lookup: CDR1 MGHDK, CDR2 SYGVNS. The CDR3 loop spans 16 amino acids. Between the trimmed V and J ends, which lost 4 bases and 0 bases, there was a span of 13 bases. CDR3 in DNA: TGTGCCAGCAGTGGGGTCTTCCTCCGCTCCTACAATGAGCAGTTCTTC. This translates into CASSGVFLRSYNEQFF. Using reference TRBV25-1 and TRBJ2-1 for the parts outside the CDR3, the full variable domain is EADIYQTPRYLVIGTGKKITLECSQTMGHDKMYWYQQDPGMELHLIHYSYGVNSTEKGDLSSESTVSRIRTEHFPLTLESARPSHTSQYLCASSGVFLRSYNEQFFGPGTRLTVL.

V usage is TRBV18 and J usage is TRBJ2-7, with TRBD2 matching over 8 bases. J was trimmed by 0 bases and V by 2 bases; bases with no gene match: 3. Per the germline V gene, CDR1 is KGHSH and CDR2 is LQKENI. This CDR3 comprises 15 residues. CDR3 amino acids: CASSPGAGGSYEQYF. Written as DNA, the CDR3 is TGTGCCAGCTCACCAGGGGCGGGGGGCTCCTACGAGCAGTACTTC.

This clone has only one observation. The chain combines TRBV6-5 with TRBJ2-5; D not certain. The length of the CDR3 is 14 residues. Trimming left V 6 bases short and J 1 base short, with 12 bases between. Germline V gene lookup returns CDR1 MNHEY and CDR2 SVGAGI. CDR3 nucleotide sequence: TGTGCCAGCAGACCGTCGGCTAGCCAAGAGACCCAGTACTTC. It codes for CASRPSASQETQYF.

The chain links TRBV18 to TRBJ1-1; the D is unclear. V gave up 0 bases and J gave up 3 bases, with 14 bases separating them. The CDR3 covers 16 residues. The germline CDR1 and CDR2 sequences are KGHSH and LQKENI. The CDR3 loop reads CASSPPNIRAYTEAFF. The CDR3 DNA follows: TGTGCCAGCTCACCACCGAACATCCGGGCCTACACTGAAGCTTTCTTT.

The chain recombines TRBV4-1 with TRBJ2-7; possible D gene TRBD1, 5 bases. There are 14 residues in the CDR3. Trimming removed 4 bases at V and 2 bases at J, with 12 bases between. Germline lookup yields CDR1 MGHRA and CDR2 YSYEKL. The CDR3 protein is CASSLDTLTYEQYF. The CDR3 nucleotides are TGCGCCAGCAGCCTGGACACCCTTACCTACGAGCAGTACTTC.

V is TRBV28 and J is TRBJ2-5; TRBD2 aligns across 9 bases. CDR1 is MDHEN and CDR2 is SYDVKM in the germline V gene. The junction had 8 bases not matched to a gene; V was cut back by 6 bases and J by 0 bases. The CDR3 spans 16 residues. In nucleotides, the CDR3 is TGTGCCAGCAGCCTATTAGCGGGAGCGAACCAAGAGACCCAGTACTTC. This sequence encodes CASSLLAGANQETQYF.

This clone is a singleton in its sample. The gene calls are TRBV28 and TRBJ2-1, with TRBD2 as a possible D gene (5 bases). Trimming removed 7 bases from V and 2 bases from J, with 15 bases in between. Germline lookup yields CDR1 MDHEN and CDR2 SYDVKM. CDR3 length: 15 residues. The CDR3 region has the DNA TGTGCCAGCACCATGGGCCCCGGGGCCTACAATGAGCAGTTCTTC. This translates into CASTMGPGAYNEQFF. The entire variable domain, with the rest obtained from reference TRBV28 and TRBJ2-1, is as follows: DVKVTQSSRYLVKRTGEKVFLECVQDMDHENMFWYRQDPGLGLRLIYFSYDVKMKEKGDIPEGYSVSREKKERFSLILESASTNQTSMYLCASTMGPGAYNEQFFGPGTRLTVL.

The CDR3 sequence is CASNTGRSNYEQYF. The CDR3 region has the DNA TGCGCCAGCAATACAGGGCGATCTAACTACGAGCAGTACTTC. This chain uses TRBV10-1 with TRBJ2-7; tentative D call: TRBD1 (6 bases). This CDR3 is built from 14 residues. The germline V gene has CDR1 WNHNN and CDR2 SYGVQD (reference sequence). V lost 7 bases and J lost 3, with 16 bases in between.

This clone showed up just once. The CDR3 region has the DNA TGTGCCAGCAGCTGGGGGCCCGCGGGGGCCACTGAAGCTTTCTTT. It codes for CASSWGPAGATEAFF. The V and J genes are TRBV5-6 and TRBJ1-1; tentatively, D is TRBD1 (6 bases). CDR3 size: 15 residues. The V end lost 3 bases, the J end lost 4 bases, and 16 bases lay between the germline ends. Germline V gene sequence: CDR1 SGHDT, CDR2 YYEEEE.

The J gene is TRBJ2-2, the V gene TRBV6-5; the D is unclear. Germline V gene data show CDR1 as MNHEY and CDR2 as SVGAGI. Deletions cut 5 bases from V and 1 base from J, with 5 bases between. This CDR3 comprises 13 residues. The CDR3 nucleotides are TGTGCCAGCAGTAACAGGAACACCGGGGAGCTGTTTTTT. Translated, it gives CASSNRNTGELFF.

The chain recombines TRBV6-1 with TRBJ1-2, with unresolved D. This CDR3 comprises 13 residues. With 6 bases removed from V and 6 bases from J, the gap between germline ends came to 14 bases. Per the germline V gene, CDR1 is MNHNS and CDR2 is SASEGT. The CDR3 DNA reads TGTGCCAGCAGCTTGGACGGACGGCATGGCTACACCTTC. Protein product: CASSLDGRHGYTF.

This clone came up a few times. The rearrangement links TRBV25-1 to TRBJ2-7; D is perhaps TRBD1 (6 bases). Looked up from germline, CDR1 is MGHDK and CDR2 is SYGVNS. V shed 11 bases and J shed 2 bases, with 19 bases lying between them. The CDR3 totals 14 residues. The CDR3 coding sequence is TGTGCCTCTCACCGCGGACAGCCTCCCTACGAGCAGTACTTC. Translation: CASHRGQPPYEQYF.

The chain has TRBV5-1 and TRBJ1-4; 7 bases match TRBD1. Germline-derived CDR1 and CDR2 are SGHRS and YFSETQ. This CDR3 is built from 15 residues. With V trimmed by 0 bases and J by 8 bases, 7 bases remained unmatched. The CDR3 here is CASSLVGDRGEKLFF. The CDR3 DNA reads TGCGCCAGCAGCTTGGTAGGGGACAGAGGGGAAAAACTGTTTTTT.

V is TRBV9 and J is TRBJ2-7, with D possibly TRBD1 on 6 matching bases. V lost 3 bases, J lost 2 bases, and 12 bases lay in between. The germline gives CDR1 SGDLS, CDR2 YYNGEE. The length of the CDR3 is 14 residues. Here the CDR3 reads CASSAAGTTYEQYF. CDR3 coding DNA: TGTGCCAGCAGCGCCGCCGGGACAACCTACGAGCAGTACTTC.

The chain carries TRBV6-5 and TRBJ1-1; D is ambiguous. The V gene lost 4 bases and the J gene lost 6 bases, with 9 bases spanning the gap. Germline CDR1 is MNHEY and CDR2 is SVGAGI. The CDR3 extends over 12 amino acids. Here the CDR3 reads CASSSSGPEAFF. As DNA, the CDR3 is TGTGCCAGCAGTTCGAGCGGACCTGAAGCTTTCTTT.

This chain uses TRBV9 with TRBJ2-2; D might be TRBD1 or TRBD2, each matching 5 bases. The V gene's germline CDR1 is SGDLS and CDR2 YYNGEE. V gave up 5 bases and J gave up 2 bases, with 13 bases separating them. The CDR3 totals 15 residues. CDR3 residues: CASSARDRNTGELFF. The CDR3 DNA reads as TGTGCCAGCAGTGCTCGGGACCGAAACACCGGGGAGCTGTTTTTT.

V is TRBV6-1 and J is TRBJ2-2; no clear D. CDR1 is MNHNS, CDR2 SASEGT, per germline. The CDR3 consists of 13 residues. Trimming removed 8 bases from V and 1 base from J, with 8 bases in between. The CDR3 spells CASGRVNTGELFF. The DNA for the CDR3 is TGTGCCAGCGGTCGGGTGAACACCGGGGAGCTGTTTTTT.

The V gene is TRBV7-8, the J gene TRBJ2-7; 7 positions match TRBD1. Germline assignment: CDR1 SGHVS and CDR2 FQNEAQ. Germline trimming cut 5 bases from V and 2 bases from J; bases unmatched to any gene: 6. The CDR3 loop spans 14 amino acids. This chain's CDR3 is CASSRTGVPYEQYF. The CDR3 DNA reads as TGTGCCAGCAGCCGGACAGGCGTCCCCTACGAGCAGTACTTC.

This chain uses TRBV7-2 with TRBJ2-1; 9 bases are a match to TRBD2. Germline CDR1 is SGHTA and CDR2 is FQGNSA. V lost 5 bases and J lost 0; bases outside the gene matches: 5. The CDR3 totals 16 residues. This chain's CDR3 is CASSRSGGNSYNEQFF. The CDR3 DNA reads TGTGCCAGCAGCCGGAGCGGGGGGAACTCCTACAATGAGCAGTTCTTC.

V gene TRBV7-2 combines with J gene TRBJ2-4; 7 bases fit TRBD2. J lost 5 bases, V lost 5 bases, and 6 bases had no gene match. The CDR3 totals 14 residues. Germline V gene data show CDR1 as SGHTA and CDR2 as FQGNSA. This CDR3 reads CASSAWAGENIQYF. CDR3 nucleotides: TGTGCCAGCAGCGCCTGGGCGGGAGAAAACATTCAGTACTTC.

The chain couples TRBV18 to TRBJ1-1, with TRBD1 matching over 8 bases. Per the germline V gene, CDR1 is KGHSH and CDR2 is LQKENI. V shed 2 bases, J shed 4 bases, and the junction held 6 bases outside the gene matches. The CDR3 covers 15 residues. The CDR3 loop reads CASSPAGGVGTEAFF. CDR3 DNA sequence: TGTGCCAGCTCACCAGCAGGGGGCGTTGGCACTGAAGCTTTCTTT.